Listed below are T cell receptor beta chains from one sample, sequenced in a study of cytotoxic CD8 clonotypes in ibrutinib-treated CLL. TCRdb's copy holds only in-frame clones and misses some; the assay was immunoSEQ multiplex PCR. The sample yields roughly 250,000 clones, 60% to 75% seen once. The sequencing here drew on PBMCs, taken after 24 months of ibrutinib treatment. Receptors originate from a human donor with chronic lymphocytic leukemia. The CDR3 runs from the conserved cysteine through the conserved F or W. A D gene is named only where the DNA matches it firmly. Size values are once, few and many counts, or a class for expanded clones, and some rows have none.

cdr3_nt	cdr3_aa	d_call	clone_size	j_call	v_call
TGTGCCAGCAGGGAAGCTAGCGGGAGTTCCCGCAATGAGCAGTTCTTC	CASREASGSSRNEQFF	TRBD2	.	TRBJ2-1	TRBV27
TGTGCCAGCAGCGGCGGGACAGCCCTCTATGGCTACACCTTC	CASSGGTALYGYTF	TRBD1	.	TRBJ1-2	TRBV9
TGTGCCAGCGGCGGGACAGAGCATAATTCACCCCTCCACTTT	CASGGTEHNSPLHF	TRBD1	.	TRBJ1-6	TRBV2
TGCGCCAGCAGCCAAGATAACGTGGCAGGGCTTACCATTAACACCGGGGAGCTGTTTTTT	CASSQDNVAGLTINTGELFF	.	.	TRBJ2-2	TRBV4-1
TGCGCCAGCAGTACCGGGACAGGGGCCTACGAGCAGTACTTC	CASSTGTGAYEQYF	TRBD1	.	TRBJ2-7	TRBV4-3
TGTGCCAGCAGCTTAGGAGATCTGGGGGGGTTCACAGATACGCAGTATTTT	CASSLGDLGGFTDTQYF	TRBD2	.	TRBJ2-3	TRBV11-2
TGTGCTAGCGGGCCCGGACAGGGCGCCTATGGCTACACCTTC	CASGPGQGAYGYTF	TRBD1	.	TRBJ1-2	TRBV12-5
TGCGCCAGCAGCTTGTCTGGGAGACTAGCAGGAGAGACCCAGTACTTC	CASSLSGRLAGETQYF	TRBD2	.	TRBJ2-5	TRBV5-1
TGTGCCAGCAGCCAAGATGACAGAGTTAACTATGGCTACACCTTC	CASSQDDRVNYGYTF	.	few	TRBJ1-2	TRBV14
TGCGCCAGCAGTCGGGGGGACAGAGCGAACACTGAAGCTTTCTTT	CASSRGDRANTEAFF	TRBD1	.	TRBJ1-1	TRBV23-1
TGTGCCAGCAGTTTATTAGCGGGCTTAGGGACTGAAGCTTTCTTT	CASSLLAGLGTEAFF	.	.	TRBJ1-1	TRBV28
TGTGCCAGCAGTAAGCCGGGAGCGAATGAAAAACTGTTTTTT	CASSKPGANEKLFF	.	few	TRBJ1-4	TRBV28
TGTGCCAGCAGCTCCTCCCGGGATACGCAGTATTTT	CASSSSRDTQYF	.	.	TRBJ2-3	TRBV28
TGTGCCAGCAGTTTATTTGACACAATCTATGGCTACACCTTC	CASSLFDTIYGYTF	.	few	TRBJ1-2	TRBV28
TGCGCCAGCAGCTTGGAGGGGACTAGCCGAGAGCAGTACTTC	CASSLEGTSREQYF	TRBD2	once	TRBJ2-7	TRBV5-1
TGTGCCAGCAGCCCAGAGCCGTACGAGCAGTACTTC	CASSPEPYEQYF	.	.	TRBJ2-7	TRBV5-5
TGTGCCAGCAGCTTAGCGCAGACAAGGGGCACCACAGATACGCAGTATTTT	CASSLAQTRGTTDTQYF	.	.	TRBJ2-3	TRBV7-2
TGTGCCAGCAGTTTATATCCGTACAATGAGCAGTTCTTC	CASSLYPYNEQFF	.	.	TRBJ2-1	TRBV27
TGCGCCAGCAGCTTACAGGGTTCAGGAGATACGCAGTATTTT	CASSLQGSGDTQYF	.	few	TRBJ2-3	TRBV5-1
TGTGCCAGTAGTACCGGTACAGGGGGCTGGGACTATGGCTACACCTTC	CASSTGTGGWDYGYTF	TRBD1	once	TRBJ1-2	TRBV19
TGCGCCAGCGGAAATCACGGGTCGGGCACAGATACGCAGTATTTT	CASGNHGSGTDTQYF	.	.	TRBJ2-3	TRBV5-1
TGTGCCACCCAGGGGGCTCATGAAAAACTGTTTTTT	CATQGAHEKLFF	TRBD1	few	TRBJ1-4	TRBV6-5
TGTGCCAGCAGCGGGTCACAGAGCTCCTACGAGCAGTACTTC	CASSGSQSSYEQYF	.	.	TRBJ2-7	TRBV9
TGTGCCAGTAGTATAGGGACAGGGATCTCCTACAATGAGCAGTTCTTC	CASSIGTGISYNEQFF	TRBD1	.	TRBJ2-1	TRBV19
TGCGCCAGCAGCCGGAGAGGTGGTCGGCAGTACTTC	CASSRRGGRQYF	.	.	TRBJ2-7	TRBV4-3
TGTGCCAGCTCACCAAAGGACAGGGCGTTCACCGGGGAGCTGTTTTTT	CASSPKDRAFTGELFF	TRBD1	once	TRBJ2-2	TRBV18
TGTGCCGGGGGGGAGACCTCCTATGGCTACACCTTC	CAGGETSYGYTF	.	.	TRBJ1-2	TRBV28
TGTGCCAGCAGCCAAAAGAGCGGGAGGGCCTACAATGAGCAGTTCTTC	CASSQKSGRAYNEQFF	TRBD2	.	TRBJ2-1	TRBV4-2
TGTGCCAGCAGTTTTCGGGCAGGGTCCAGCGAGCAGTACTTC	CASSFRAGSSEQYF	.	.	TRBJ2-7	TRBV27
TGTGCCAGCAGCTTAGGCTATCTCGAGGGAGGCTACACCTTC	CASSLGYLEGGYTF	.	few	TRBJ1-2	TRBV7-6
TGCGCCAGCAGCCAAGGGGAAGGAGAGACCCAGTACTTC	CASSQGEGETQYF	.	.	TRBJ2-5	TRBV4-1
TGCGCCAGCAGCCAAGCGGGACAAATATCCAATGAGCAGTTCTTC	CASSQAGQISNEQFF	.	once	TRBJ2-1	TRBV4-3
TGTGCCAGTACCTCGACTGAGGTGAGGCCCCAGCATTTT	CASTSTEVRPQHF	.	.	TRBJ1-5	TRBV19
TGTGCCAGTGCGTACAGCCCCTCCTACGAGCAGTACTTC	CASAYSPSYEQYF	.	few	TRBJ2-7	TRBV27
TGTGCCAGCAGCGCAGAGGGAGGTAGCGGGAGGATAGCCTACAATGAGCAGTTCTTC	CASSAEGGSGRIAYNEQFF	TRBD2	.	TRBJ2-1	TRBV9
TGTGCCAGCAGCTTAGGACAGGGCTATCGGCAGTACTTC	CASSLGQGYRQYF	TRBD1	.	TRBJ2-7	TRBV7-2
TGTGCCGCCGGGACTGAGAGCTCCTACGAGCAGTACTTC	CAAGTESSYEQYF	.	.	TRBJ2-7	TRBV30
TGTGCCTGGAGTCTAGGGTTCTATGGCTACACCTTC	CAWSLGFYGYTF	.	.	TRBJ1-2	TRBV30
TGTGCCAGCAGGGACGGACAGGGAGAGACCCAGTACTTC	CASRDGQGETQYF	TRBD1	.	TRBJ2-5	TRBV2
TGTGCCAGCAGCCGGGGCCCTTTGCAGGAGACCCAGTACTTC	CASSRGPLQETQYF	.	once	TRBJ2-5	TRBV7-6